This T cell receptor beta chain came from a study of blood T cell repertoires in COVID-19 (dated by TCRdb to 2020 to 2021). The study in broad terms: Samples from collaborators originated in the United States, Italy and Spain and spanned both the acute and convalescent phases of COVID-19. The material from the prospective study consisted of cDNA or gDNA derived from T cells, B-cell-depleted T cells, or PBMCs. Deeply sampled blood TCRbeta repertoires from subjects exposed to, actively infected with, or recovered from COVID-19 were included in the dataset. The repertoires were released in a freely available public database intended as a resource for research on the immune response to SARS-CoV-2. Samples were obtained from the ongoing ImmuneRACE study (first 160 participants) and from about 1,300 subjects provided by 6 global collaborators. Sample metadata almost always included a de-identified subject ID, COVID-19 status, age in years and sex. HLA class I and class II types, where available, came from metadata supplied by the sample provider rather than from assay-based typing. The study at large found these results: The amount of clinical and demographic metadata varied by source and participant and was provided uncurated.

Per the germline V gene, SGHTA is the CDR1 and FQGTGA is the CDR2. The CDR3 sequence holds 17 residues, the cysteine and phenylalanine included. This entry keeps only the CDR3 DNA: 51 bases, framed from base 1. At the junction V is shortened by 5 bases and J by 7 bases; bases outside the gene matches: 12. TCRbeta CDR3 regions were amplified from genomic DNA by means of the immunoSEQ Assay, a bias-controlled multiplex PCR. On the study's bioinformatics: Nucleated cell counts per sample were estimated from amplification of reference gene primers within the assay. To quantify the absolute abundance of each unique TCRbeta CDR3 rearrangement, sequence reads were collapsed and filtered. For each sample, productive Simpson clonality was calculated as the square root of Simpson's diversity index over productive rearrangements. This immuneACCESS table, as held by TCRdb, lists in-frame sequences with V and J called but not all clones. Of the missing ones, under half trace to an unresolved V gene in checked studies; the others have no known cause. V and J calls and clone size are those listed in that table; D and trimming were worked out from the DNA. The sample data list about 270,000 clones, and around 90% of these were observed just once. The ten largest clones capture 2.5% to 3% of the sample.

Participants in the prospective study were enrolled through a virtual design, were aged roughly 18 to 95 years, and lived in some 24 United States geographic areas. In the prospective study, cohorts were assigned on the basis of participant-reported clinical history obtained from a screening survey and a study questionnaire. For ImmuneRACE Cohort 3, a participant was defined as recovered based on two consecutive negative NP/OP PCR tests, clearance by a healthcare professional, or resolution of symptoms. In the prospective study, whole blood, serum and a nasopharyngeal or oropharyngeal swab were collected from each participant by mobile phlebotomists. Over a roughly 2-month period, participants in the prospective study had the option of providing additional blood draws and questionnaires. Before DNA extraction, blood samples from the prospective study were shipped at room temperature or frozen.

As for this clone: The target of this receptor is not known. Base-call qualities are not available, and no considerably larger clone is one nucleotide away.

The chain links TRBV7-3 with TRBJ2-1, with 12 bases matching TRBD2. The sequencing input was PBMCs or T cells enriched from blood (not recorded which). The source of this sequence is a woman between 50 and 59 years old who had recovered from COVID-19. CDR3 region: CASSAKLAGGTLNEQFF. The DNA is as follows: TGTGCCAGCAGCGCCAAACTAGCGGGGGGTACATTGAATGAGCAGTTCTTC.